The 4 T cell receptor beta chains presented below share a single source sample, sequenced in a study of CD8 T cells in Susac syndrome. With random hexamers, roughly 0.5 to 1 ug RNA was reverse transcribed. A single record per CDR3 protein comes from TCRdb applying MiXCR to the immunoSEQ multiplex PCR reads. This table has some 130,000 distinct CDR3 sequences, 80% to 85% appearing once. Sequences were obtained from CD8+ T cells from PBMCs. Source of these receptors: a human donor with multiple sclerosis.

CDR3 in DNA: TGCGCCAGCAGCCCGGACAGGACATCGCAGTATTTT. It yields the protein CASSPDRTSQYF. The rearrangement links TRBV5-1 to TRBJ2-3; 7 positions match TRBD1. V lost 4 bases to trimming and J lost 10 bases; unmatched junction nucleotides: 6. The germline V gene encodes CDR1 SGHRS and CDR2 YFSETQ. The CDR3 covers 12 residues.

The chain links TRBV4-1 to TRBJ1-4; D gene ambiguous. Germline V gene sequence: CDR1 MGHRA, CDR2 YSYEKL. CDR3 size: 16 residues. The ends were cut back, 3 bases at V and 4 bases at J, with 15 bases in the middle. The CDR3 is CASSHPPRLINEKLFF. The CDR3 coding sequence is TGCGCCAGCAGCCACCCCCCGAGGCTGATTAATGAAAAACTGTTTTTT.

The J gene is TRBJ1-1, the V gene TRBV7-8; 8 nucleotides match TRBD1. After removal of 3 bases from V and 1 base from J, the junction contained 16 bases not matched to a gene. This CDR3 is 19 amino acids long. Germline V lookup: CDR1 SGHVS, CDR2 FQNEAQ. This CDR3 is CASSFLSWTGKRGNTEAFF. CDR3 DNA: TGTGCCAGCAGCTTTCTCTCCTGGACAGGGAAAAGAGGGAACACTGAAGCTTTCTTT. Looking up the rest from reference TRBV7-8 and TRBJ1-1 gives the full variable domain: GAGVSQSPRYKVAKRGQDVALRCDPISGHVSLFWYQQALGQGPEFLTYFQNEAQLDKSGLPSDRFFAERPEGSVSTLKIQRTQQEDSAVYLCASSFLSWTGKRGNTEAFFGQGTRLTVV.

Only a few counts were recorded for this clonotype. CDR3 in amino acids: CASSLDDRMNTEAFF. CDR3 nucleotide sequence: TGTGCCAGCAGCTTAGATGACAGAATGAACACTGAAGCTTTCTTT. The V gene is TRBV11-2, the J gene TRBJ1-1; maybe TRBD1 (5 bases). V lost 0 bases to trimming and J lost 0 bases, with 8 bases between them. Germline assignment: CDR1 SGHAT and CDR2 FQNNGV. The CDR3 length is 15 residues.